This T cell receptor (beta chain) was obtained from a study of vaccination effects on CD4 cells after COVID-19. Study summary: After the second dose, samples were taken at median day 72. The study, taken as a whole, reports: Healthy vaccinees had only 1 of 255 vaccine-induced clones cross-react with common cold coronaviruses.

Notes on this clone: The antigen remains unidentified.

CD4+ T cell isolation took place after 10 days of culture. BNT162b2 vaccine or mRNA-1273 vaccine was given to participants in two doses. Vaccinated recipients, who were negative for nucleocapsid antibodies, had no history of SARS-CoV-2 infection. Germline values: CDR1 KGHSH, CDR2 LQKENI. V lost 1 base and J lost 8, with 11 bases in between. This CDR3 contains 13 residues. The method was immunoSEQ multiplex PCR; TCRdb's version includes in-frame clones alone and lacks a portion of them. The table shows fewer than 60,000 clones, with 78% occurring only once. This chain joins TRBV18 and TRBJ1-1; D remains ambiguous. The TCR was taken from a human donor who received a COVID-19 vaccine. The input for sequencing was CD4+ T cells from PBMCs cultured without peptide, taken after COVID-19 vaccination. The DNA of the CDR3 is TGTGCCAGCTCACCACGTTCCGGTGCCGAAGCTTTCTTT. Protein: CASSPRSGAEAFF.